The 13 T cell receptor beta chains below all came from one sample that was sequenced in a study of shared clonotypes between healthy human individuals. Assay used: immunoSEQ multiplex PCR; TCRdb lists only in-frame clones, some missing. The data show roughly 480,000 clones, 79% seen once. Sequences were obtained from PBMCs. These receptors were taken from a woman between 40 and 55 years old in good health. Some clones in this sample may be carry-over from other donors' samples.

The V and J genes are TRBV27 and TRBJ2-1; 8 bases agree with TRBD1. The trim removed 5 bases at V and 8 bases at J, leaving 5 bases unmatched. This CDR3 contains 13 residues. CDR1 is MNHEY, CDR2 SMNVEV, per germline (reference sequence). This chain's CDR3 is CASSHNRGDEQFF. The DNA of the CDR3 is TGTGCCAGCAGTCACAACAGGGGGGATGAGCAGTTCTTC.

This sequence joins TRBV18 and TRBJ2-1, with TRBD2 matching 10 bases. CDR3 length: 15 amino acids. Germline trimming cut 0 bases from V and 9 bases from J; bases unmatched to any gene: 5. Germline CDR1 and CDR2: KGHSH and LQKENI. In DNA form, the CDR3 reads TGTGCCAGCTCACCACCGACTAGCGGGCGGGGTGAGCAGTTCTTC. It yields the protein CASSPPTSGRGEQFF. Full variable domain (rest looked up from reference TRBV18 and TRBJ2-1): NAGVMQNPRHLVRRRGQEARLRCSPMKGHSHVYWYRQLPEEGLKFMVYLQKENIIDESGMPKERFSAEFPKEGPSILRIQQVVRGDSAAYFCASSPPTSGRGEQFFGPGTRLTVL.

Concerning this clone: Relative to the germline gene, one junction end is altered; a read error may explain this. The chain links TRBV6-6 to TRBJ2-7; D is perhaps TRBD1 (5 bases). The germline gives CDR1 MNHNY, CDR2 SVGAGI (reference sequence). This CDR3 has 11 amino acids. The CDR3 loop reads CASSPRTRSDF. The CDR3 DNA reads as TGTGCCAGCAGTCCCCGGACACGAAGCGACTTC.

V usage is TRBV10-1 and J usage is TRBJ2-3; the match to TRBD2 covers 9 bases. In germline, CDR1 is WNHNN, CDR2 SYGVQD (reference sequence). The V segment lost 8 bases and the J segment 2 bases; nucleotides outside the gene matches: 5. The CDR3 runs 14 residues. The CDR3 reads CASLAGESTDTQYF. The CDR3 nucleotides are TGCGCCAGCTTAGCGGGAGAATCCACAGATACGCAGTATTTT.

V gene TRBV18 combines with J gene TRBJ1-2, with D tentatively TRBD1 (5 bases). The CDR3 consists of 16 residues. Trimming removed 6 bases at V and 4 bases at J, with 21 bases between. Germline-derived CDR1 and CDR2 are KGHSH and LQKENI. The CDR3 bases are TGTGCCAGCTCCCATTCGAACCAGGACACCTTCTATGGCTACACCTTC. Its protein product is CASSHSNQDTFYGYTF. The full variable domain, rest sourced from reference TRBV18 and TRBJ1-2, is NAGVMQNPRHLVRRRGQEARLRCSPMKGHSHVYWYRQLPEEGLKFMVYLQKENIIDESGMPKERFSAEFPKEGPSILRIQQVVRGDSAAYFCASSHSNQDTFYGYTFGSGTRLTVV.

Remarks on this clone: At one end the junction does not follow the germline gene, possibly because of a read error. The CDR3, as DNA: TGTGCCAGCAGTGGAAATAGGGGGACTTGGTTC. Protein sequence: CASSGNRGTWF. This chain links TRBV25-1 with TRBJ2-7, with D perhaps being TRBD1 or TRBD2 (6 bases each). This CDR3 is built from 11 residues. CDR1 MGHDK and CDR2 SYGVNS come from the germline V gene.

The chain's CDR3 is CASSLTGGPTEQYF. CDR3 DNA sequence: TGCGCCAGCAGCTTGACAGGGGGTCCTACGGAGCAGTACTTC. The V call is TRBV5-1, the J call TRBJ2-7; 8 bases line up with TRBD1. The CDR3 sequence is 14 residues long. J gave up 7 bases and V 1 base, and 7 bases lay outside the gene matches. CDR1 SGHRS and CDR2 YFSETQ come from the germline V gene. Full variable domain (remainder filled in from reference TRBV5-1 and TRBJ2-7): KAGVTQTPRYLIKTRGQQVTLSCSPISGHRSVSWYQQTPGQGLQFLFEYFSETQRNKGNFPGRFSGRQFSNSRSEMNVSTLELGDSALYLCASSLTGGPTEQYFGPGTRLTVT.

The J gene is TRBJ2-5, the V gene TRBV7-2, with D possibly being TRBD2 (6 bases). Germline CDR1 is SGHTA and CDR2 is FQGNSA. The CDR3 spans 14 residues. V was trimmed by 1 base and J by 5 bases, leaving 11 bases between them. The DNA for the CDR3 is TGTGCCAGCAGCTTAGATGGAGGGTACGAGACCCAGTACTTC. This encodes CASSLDGGYETQYF.

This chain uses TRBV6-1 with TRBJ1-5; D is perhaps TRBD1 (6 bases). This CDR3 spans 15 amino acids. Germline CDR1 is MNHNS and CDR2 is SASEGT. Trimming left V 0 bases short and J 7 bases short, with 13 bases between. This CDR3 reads CASSEAWGPGQPQHF. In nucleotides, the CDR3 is TGTGCCAGCAGTGAAGCCTGGGGGCCAGGACAGCCCCAGCATTTT.

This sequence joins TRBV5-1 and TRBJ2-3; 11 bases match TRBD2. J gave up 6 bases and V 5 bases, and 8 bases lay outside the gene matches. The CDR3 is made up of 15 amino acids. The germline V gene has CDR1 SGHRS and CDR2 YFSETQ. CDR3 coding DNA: TGCGCCAGCAGGCCGACTAGCGGGAATATCGATACGCAGTATTTT. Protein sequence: CASRPTSGNIDTQYF.

CDR3 in DNA: TGTGCCAGCAGTTACTCGTTGGCAGGGGGTGGCTACGAGCAGTACTTC. It translates to CASSYSLAGGGYEQYF. The chain links TRBV6-5 to TRBJ2-7, with TRBD1 matching over 7 bases. The CDR3 is made up of 16 amino acids. Germline V gene sequence: CDR1 MNHEY, CDR2 SVGAGI. V lost 0 bases and J lost 3; bases outside the gene matches: 8.

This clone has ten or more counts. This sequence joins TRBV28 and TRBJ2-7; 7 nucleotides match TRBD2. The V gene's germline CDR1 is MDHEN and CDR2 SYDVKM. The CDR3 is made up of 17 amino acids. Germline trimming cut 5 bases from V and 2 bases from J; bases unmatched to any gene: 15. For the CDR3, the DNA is TGTGCCAGCAGTCCGACGGGTCTAGCGGAAGGAACCTACGAGCAGTACTTC. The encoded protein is CASSPTGLAEGTYEQYF.

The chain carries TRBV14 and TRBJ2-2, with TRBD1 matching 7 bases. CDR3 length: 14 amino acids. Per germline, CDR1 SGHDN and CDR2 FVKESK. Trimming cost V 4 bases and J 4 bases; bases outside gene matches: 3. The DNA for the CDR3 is TGTGCCAGCAGCCGGGACAGAACCACCGGGGAGCTGTTTTTT. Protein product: CASSRDRTTGELFF.